What follows are 4 T cell receptor beta chains derived from one specimen sequenced in a study of blood T cell repertoires in COVID-19. Assay: immunoSEQ multiplex PCR; the TCRdb copy retains only in-frame clones and omits some. The sample lists about 260,000 clones, around 83% occurring once. The sample consisted of peripheral blood. Receptors originate from a woman in her 40s who had recovered from COVID-19.

The chain carries TRBV19 and TRBJ1-2; 9 bases map to TRBD1. CDR3 length equals 16 residues. The V segment lost 3 bases and the J segment 5 bases; nucleotides outside the gene matches: 10. Per germline, CDR1 LNHDA and CDR2 SQIVND (reference sequence). CDR3 amino acids: CASSMKARQGVYGYTF. CDR3 sequence (DNA): TGTGCCAGTAGTATGAAGGCGAGACAGGGGGTTTATGGCTACACCTTC.

This clone was detected once. This rearrangement joins TRBV7-9 to TRBJ1-5; 9 nucleotides agree with TRBD1. The V segment lost 5 bases and the J segment 2 bases; nucleotides outside the gene matches: 4. Germline V gives CDR1 SEHNR, CDR2 FQNEAQ (reference sequence). This CDR3 is 15 amino acids long. CDR3: CASSPWTGGNQPQHF. CDR3 DNA sequence: TGTGCCAGCAGCCCATGGACAGGGGGCAATCAGCCCCAGCATTTT.

This clone was picked up one time. The chain is built from TRBV5-1 and TRBJ1-2, with a tentative D call TRBD1 (6 bases). The V end was cut by 5 bases, the J end by 1 base, with 9 bases between. Looked up from germline, CDR1 is SGHRS and CDR2 is YFSETQ. This CDR3 contains 13 residues. The CDR3 DNA is TGCGCCAGCAGGCCGGACAGTAACTATGGCTACACCTTC. Encoded protein: CASRPDSNYGYTF.

The chain links TRBV7-9 to TRBJ1-1, with 8 positions matching TRBD1. The V and J ends lost 5 bases and 4 bases, in that order; junction bases with no gene match: 3. CDR1 is SEHNR, CDR2 FQNEAQ, per germline (reference sequence). This CDR3 has 13 residues. The CDR3: CASSGRGPTEAFF. The CDR3 DNA is TGTGCCAGCAGCGGCAGGGGGCCCACTGAAGCTTTCTTT.